This TCR beta chain was retrieved from a study of CD8+ T cells in alopecia areata. Reverse transcribed after extraction, RNA yielded cDNA as the sequencing template. Produced via immunoSEQ multiplex PCR; TCRdb's table is partial and in-frame only. The repertoire holds about 56,000 clones, with about 96% as singletons. Trimming stripped 0 bases from V and 1 base from J, with 9 bases between. The CDR3 runs 16 residues. Germline CDR1 LGHNA, CDR2 YSLEER. V usage is TRBV4-3 and J usage is TRBJ2-2; the D gene is possibly TRBD1 (6 bases). The origin of this receptor is a human donor with alopecia areata. The material sequenced was CD8+ T cells sorted from blood, taken at week 0. DNA of the CDR3: TGCGCCAGCAGCCAAGATCACAGGGTGAACACCGGGGAGCTGTTTTTT. Protein product: CASSQDHRVNTGELFF.